The 15 T cell receptor beta chains reported below all come from one sample, sequenced in a study of neoadjuvant anti-PD-1 for oral cavity cancer. Produced via immunoSEQ multiplex PCR; TCRdb's table is partial and in-frame only. Seen here are more than 7,000 clones, 64% observed once, and the top ten hold 4% to 5%. Indicated time point: after neoadjuvant nivolumab, at surgical resection. The sample was PBMCs, taken after nivolumab (anti-PD-1) treatment. Receptor source: a person aged 35 to 85 with oral cavity squamous cell carcinoma.

Sample share makes this clone medium-sized. This sequence joins TRBV10-2 and TRBJ2-3, with TRBD2 matching over 11 bases. J gave up 2 bases and V 8 bases, and 15 bases lay outside the gene matches. The CDR3 has 18 residues. The germline CDR1 and CDR2 sequences are WSHSY and SAAADI. The CDR3 protein is CASAPPGELAGDTDTQYF. The DNA for the CDR3 is TGCGCCAGCGCCCCCCCCGGAGAACTAGCGGGAGACACAGATACGCAGTATTTT.

The rearrangement joins TRBV5-4 to TRBJ2-2, with 9 bases matching TRBD1. The CDR3 runs to 15 residues. The junction had 4 bases not matched to a gene; V was cut back by 3 bases and J by 4 bases. Germline CDR1 and CDR2: SGHNT and YYREEE (reference sequence). The CDR3 DNA reads TGTGCCAGCAGCTCCGGGACAGGGAGCACCGGGGAGCTGTTTTTT. This encodes CASSSGTGSTGELFF.

V is TRBV11-2 and J is TRBJ2-5; D is unclear. There are 11 residues in the CDR3. The V end lost 6 bases, the J end lost 5 bases, and 7 bases lay between the germline ends. Germline V CDR1 and CDR2: SGHAT, FQNNGV. CDR3 DNA sequence: TGTGCCAGCAGTTATGGGGAGACCCAGTACTTC. Its protein is CASSYGETQYF.

V is TRBV29-1 and J is TRBJ1-2, with a weak D call TRBD1 (6 bases). V lost 0 bases and J lost 7, with 9 bases in between. Germline-derived CDR1 and CDR2 are SQVTM and ANQGSEA. This CDR3 region has 12 residues. Here the CDR3 reads CSVEEGTSGYTF. The CDR3 DNA reads TGCAGCGTTGAAGAAGGGACAAGTGGCTACACCTTC.

V is TRBV11-1 and J is TRBJ2-7; D is undetermined. CDR3 length equals 15 residues. V was cut by 5 bases and J by 6 bases, with 20 bases left in between. Germline CDR1 SGHAT, CDR2 FQDESV (reference sequence). CDR3 in DNA: TGTGCCAGCAGCGTACTTCCCCAGGCGAAGAGCGAGCAGTACTTC. This translates into CASSVLPQAKSEQYF.

A few counts support this clone. V and J are TRBV2 and TRBJ2-3, with D unresolved. V was pared by 5 bases and J by 12 bases, with 9 bases between. This CDR3 is built from 10 residues. Germline V gene data show CDR1 as SNHLY and CDR2 as FYNNEI. In nucleotides, the CDR3 is TGTGCCAGCAGTACCGGGCCTCAGTATTTT. This translates into CASSTGPQYF.

The chain is built from TRBV4-1 and TRBJ2-2; TRBD2 matches at 12 bases. Per the germline V gene, CDR1 is MGHRA and CDR2 is YSYEKL. Trimming at V came to 3 bases and at J to 5 bases, leaving 7 bases not matched to a gene. The CDR3 length is 17 residues. CDR3 sequence (DNA): TGCGCCAGCAGCCAGACGACTAGCGGGAGCTGGACCGGGGAGCTGTTTTTT. Protein: CASSQTTSGSWTGELFF.

The chain combines TRBV29-1 with TRBJ2-1, with a weak D call TRBD1 (6 bases). Trimming took off 7 bases at V and 4 bases at J, with 11 bases between the two ends. The CDR3 is 12 amino acids. The germline V gene encodes CDR1 SQVTM and CDR2 ANQGSEA. The CDR3 loop is CSAEQGYNEQFF. The CDR3, as DNA: TGCAGCGCAGAACAGGGTTACAATGAGCAGTTCTTC.

CDR3 sequence: CASMGQGAGNEQFF. CDR3 sequence (DNA): TGTGCCAGCATGGGACAGGGGGCTGGGAATGAGCAGTTCTTC. The rearrangement joins TRBV2 to TRBJ2-1; 12 bases fit TRBD1. The CDR3 covers 14 residues. V lost 7 bases to trimming and J lost 7 bases; unmatched junction nucleotides: 5. Per germline, CDR1 SNHLY and CDR2 FYNNEI. The entire variable domain, with the rest obtained from reference TRBV2 and TRBJ2-1, is as follows: EPEVTQTPSHQVTQMGQEVILRCVPISNHLYFYWYRQILGQKVEFLVSFYNNEISEKSEIFDDQFSVERPDGSNFTLKIRSTKLEDSAMYFCASMGQGAGNEQFFGPGTRLTVL.

The V and J genes are TRBV5-1 and TRBJ1-4; D may be TRBD1 (5 bases). The V gene lost 3 bases and the J gene lost 8 bases, with 17 bases spanning the gap. Germline CDR1 reads SGHRS; CDR2 reads YFSETQ. This CDR3 region has 15 residues. The CDR3 protein is CASSSGIGPEEKLFF. DNA of the CDR3: TGCGCCAGCAGCTCAGGGATAGGGCCTGAGGAAAAACTGTTTTTT.

The chain links TRBV6-1 to TRBJ1-5; D may be TRBD1 (5 bases). The germline CDR1 and CDR2 sequences are MNHNS and SASEGT. This CDR3 has 20 residues. Trimming took 2 bases from V and 0 from J, leaving 23 bases between them. CDR3 residues: CASSEIPGGFFKYSNQPQHF. CDR3 DNA: TGTGCCAGCAGTGAAATCCCGGGGGGTTTTTTTAAATATAGCAATCAGCCCCAGCATTTT.

The genes are TRBV28 and TRBJ1-1; the D is unclear. Germline V gene lookup returns CDR1 MDHEN and CDR2 SYDVKM. The CDR3 has 14 amino acids. With 2 bases removed from V and 4 bases from J, the gap between germline ends came to 11 bases. CDR3 amino acids: CASSLMGVSTEAFF. CDR3 in DNA: TGTGCCAGCAGTTTAATGGGAGTAAGCACTGAAGCTTTCTTT.

The rearrangement uses TRBV18 and TRBJ2-7; 9 bases align to TRBD1. The CDR3 runs 16 residues. The V gene's germline CDR1 is KGHSH and CDR2 LQKENI. V lost 2 bases and J lost 1; bases outside the gene matches: 6. The CDR3 nucleotides read TGTGCCAGCTCACCATCGTCCGGGACAGGGTCCTACGAGCAGTACTTC. It yields the protein CASSPSSGTGSYEQYF.

The CDR3 loop reads CASNDPDTANQPQHF. DNA of the CDR3: TGTGCCAGCAACGACCCTGACACCGCCAATCAGCCCCAGCATTTT. The chain carries TRBV11-2 and TRBJ1-5; D is uncertain. The V gene lost 7 bases and the J gene lost 3 bases, with 16 bases spanning the gap. Germline V CDR1 and CDR2: SGHAT, FQNNGV. The CDR3 runs to 15 residues.

CDR3 loop: CASSLGLAVTDTQYF. CDR3 in DNA: TGTGCCAGCAGTTTGGGACTAGCGGTCACAGATACGCAGTATTTT. The rearrangement joins TRBV28 to TRBJ2-3, with TRBD2 matching over 11 bases. V trimming: 3 bases; J trimming: 2 bases; junction bases outside the gene matches: 1. CDR1 and CDR2 (germline): MDHEN, SYDVKM. The CDR3 has 15 residues. Looking up the rest from reference TRBV28 and TRBJ2-3 gives the full variable domain: DVKVTQSSRYLVKRTGEKVFLECVQDMDHENMFWYRQDPGLGLRLIYFSYDVKMKEKGDIPEGYSVSREKKERFSLILESASTNQTSMYLCASSLGLAVTDTQYFGPGTRLTVL.